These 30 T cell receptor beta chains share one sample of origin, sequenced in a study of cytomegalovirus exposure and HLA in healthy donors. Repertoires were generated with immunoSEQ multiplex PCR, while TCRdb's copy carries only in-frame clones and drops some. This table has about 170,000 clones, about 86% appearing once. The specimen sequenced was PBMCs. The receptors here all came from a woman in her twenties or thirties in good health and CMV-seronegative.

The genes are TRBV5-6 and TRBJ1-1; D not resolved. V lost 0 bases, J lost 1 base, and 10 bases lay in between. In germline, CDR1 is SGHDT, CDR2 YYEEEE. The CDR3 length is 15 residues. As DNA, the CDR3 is TGTGCCAGCAGCTTGGCCCCGAAGACGAACACTGAAGCTTTCTTT. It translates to CASSLAPKTNTEAFF.

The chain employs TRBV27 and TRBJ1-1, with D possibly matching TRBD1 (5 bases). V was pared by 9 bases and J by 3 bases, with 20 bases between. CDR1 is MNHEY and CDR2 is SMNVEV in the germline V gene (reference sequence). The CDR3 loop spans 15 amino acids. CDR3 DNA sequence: TGTGCCAGTTCCACAGGACCCGGGAGATACACTGAAGCTTTCTTT. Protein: CASSTGPGRYTEAFF.

DNA for the CDR3: TGTGCCAGCGAGGGAACAGATACGCAGTATTTT. It specifies CASEGTDTQYF. The chain links TRBV6-1 to TRBJ2-3; TRBD2 is a possible D gene (5 bases). The germline V and J ends were trimmed by 8 bases and 3 bases, with 6 bases remaining between them. Per the germline V gene, CDR1 is MNHNS and CDR2 is SASEGT. The CDR3 length is 11 residues.

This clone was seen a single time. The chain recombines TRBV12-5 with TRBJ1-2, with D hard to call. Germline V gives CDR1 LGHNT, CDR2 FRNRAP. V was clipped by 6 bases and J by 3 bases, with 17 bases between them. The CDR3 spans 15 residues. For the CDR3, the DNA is TGTGCTAGTGGGTCTGGCCTCAACCTTTACTATGGCTACACCTTC. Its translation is CASGSGLNLYYGYTF.

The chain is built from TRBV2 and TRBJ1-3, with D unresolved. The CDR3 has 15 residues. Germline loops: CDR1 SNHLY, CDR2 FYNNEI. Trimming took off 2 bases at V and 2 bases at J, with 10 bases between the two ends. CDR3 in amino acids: CASSEFEGTGNTIYF. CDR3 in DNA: TGTGCCAGCAGTGAATTTGAGGGAACTGGAAACACCATATATTTT.

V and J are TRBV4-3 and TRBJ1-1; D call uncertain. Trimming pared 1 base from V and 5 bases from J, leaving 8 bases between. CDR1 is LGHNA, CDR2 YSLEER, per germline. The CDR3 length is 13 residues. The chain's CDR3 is CASSQASKTEAFF. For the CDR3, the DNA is TGCGCCAGCAGCCAAGCCTCCAAGACTGAAGCTTTCTTT.

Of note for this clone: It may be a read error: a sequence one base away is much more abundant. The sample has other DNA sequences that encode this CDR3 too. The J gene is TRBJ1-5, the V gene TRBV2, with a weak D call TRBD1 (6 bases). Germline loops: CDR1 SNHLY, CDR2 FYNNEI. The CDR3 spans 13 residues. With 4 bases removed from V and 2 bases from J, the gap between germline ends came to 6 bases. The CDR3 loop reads CASSGQGNQPQHF. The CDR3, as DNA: TGTGCCAGCAGTGGACAGGGCAATCAGCCCCAGCATTTT.

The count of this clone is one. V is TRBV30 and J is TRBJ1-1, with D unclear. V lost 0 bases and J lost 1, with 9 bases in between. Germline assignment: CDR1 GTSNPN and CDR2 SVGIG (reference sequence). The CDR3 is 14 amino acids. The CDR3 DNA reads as TGTGCCTGGAGTGTCTTGGGAGGGAACACTGAAGCTTTCTTT. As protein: CAWSVLGGNTEAFF. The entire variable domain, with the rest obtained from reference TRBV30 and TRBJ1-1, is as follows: SQTIHQWPATLVQPVGSPLSLECTVEGTSNPNLYWYRQAAGRGLQLLFYSVGIGQISSEVPQNLSASRPQDRQFILSSKKLLLSDSGFYLCAWSVLGGNTEAFFGQGTRLTVV.

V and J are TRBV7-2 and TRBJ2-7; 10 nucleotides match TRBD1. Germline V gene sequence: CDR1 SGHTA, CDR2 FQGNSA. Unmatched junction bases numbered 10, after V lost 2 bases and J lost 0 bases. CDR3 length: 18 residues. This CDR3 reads CASSLHPGTGVRSYEQYF. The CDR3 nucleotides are TGTGCCAGCAGCTTACATCCCGGGACAGGGGTGCGCTCCTACGAGCAGTACTTC. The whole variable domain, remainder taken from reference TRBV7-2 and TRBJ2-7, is GAGVSQSPSNKVTEKGKDVELRCDPISGHTALYWYRQSLGQGLEFLIYFQGNSAPDKSGLPSDRFSAERTGGSVSTLTIQRTQQEDSAVYLCASSLHPGTGVRSYEQYFGPGTRLTVT.

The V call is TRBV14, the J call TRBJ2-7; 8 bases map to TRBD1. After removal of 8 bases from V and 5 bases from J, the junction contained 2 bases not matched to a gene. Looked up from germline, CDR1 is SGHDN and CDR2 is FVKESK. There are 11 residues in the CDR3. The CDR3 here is CASGQGHEQYF. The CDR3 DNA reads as TGTGCCAGCGGACAGGGCCACGAGCAGTACTTC.

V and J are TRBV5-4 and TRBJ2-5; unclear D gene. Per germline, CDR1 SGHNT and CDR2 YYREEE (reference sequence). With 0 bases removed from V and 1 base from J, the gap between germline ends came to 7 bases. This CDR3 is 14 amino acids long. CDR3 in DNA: TGTGCCAGCAGCTTGGGCAGGCCCCAAGAGACCCAGTACTTC. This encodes CASSLGRPQETQYF.

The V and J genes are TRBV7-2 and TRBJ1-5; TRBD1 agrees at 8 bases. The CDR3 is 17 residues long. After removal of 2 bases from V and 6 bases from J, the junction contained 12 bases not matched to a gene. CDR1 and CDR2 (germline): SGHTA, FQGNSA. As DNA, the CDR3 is TGTGCCAGCAGCTTAAAAGGTCCTCAGGGGGCGGCTCAGCCCCAGCATTTT. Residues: CASSLKGPQGAAQPQHF. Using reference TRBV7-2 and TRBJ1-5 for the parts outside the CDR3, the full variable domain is GAGVSQSPSNKVTEKGKDVELRCDPISGHTALYWYRQSLGQGLEFLIYFQGNSAPDKSGLPSDRFSAERTGGSVSTLTIQRTQQEDSAVYLCASSLKGPQGAAQPQHFGDGTRLSIL.

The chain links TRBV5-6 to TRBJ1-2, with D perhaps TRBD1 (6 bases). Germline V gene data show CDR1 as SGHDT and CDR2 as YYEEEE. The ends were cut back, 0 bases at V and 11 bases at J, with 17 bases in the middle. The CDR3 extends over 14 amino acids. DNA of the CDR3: TGTGCCAGCAGCTTGGACGCGGGGCAGGGGCGGTACACCTTC. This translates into CASSLDAGQGRYTF.

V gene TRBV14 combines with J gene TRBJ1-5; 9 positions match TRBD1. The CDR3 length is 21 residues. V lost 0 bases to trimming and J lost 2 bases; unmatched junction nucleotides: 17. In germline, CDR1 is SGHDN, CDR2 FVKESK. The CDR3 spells CASSQDLAGQGPRGGNQPQHF. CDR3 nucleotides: TGTGCCAGCAGCCAAGATTTGGCGGGACAGGGACCCCGGGGTGGCAATCAGCCCCAGCATTTT.

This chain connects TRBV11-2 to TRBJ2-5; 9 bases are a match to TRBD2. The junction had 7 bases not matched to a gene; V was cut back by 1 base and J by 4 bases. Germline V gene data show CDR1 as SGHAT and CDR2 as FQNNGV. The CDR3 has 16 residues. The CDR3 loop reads CASSLARGGAGETQYF. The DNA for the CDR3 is TGTGCCAGCAGCTTAGCTCGCGGGGGGGCAGGAGAGACCCAGTACTTC.

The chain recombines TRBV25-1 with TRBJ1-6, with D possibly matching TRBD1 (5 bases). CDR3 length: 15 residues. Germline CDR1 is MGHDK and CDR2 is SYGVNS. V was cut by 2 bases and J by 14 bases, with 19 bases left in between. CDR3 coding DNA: TGTGCCAGCAGTGAACGCGGGACCACTAAAGAAACCCTCCACTTT. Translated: CASSERGTTKETLHF.

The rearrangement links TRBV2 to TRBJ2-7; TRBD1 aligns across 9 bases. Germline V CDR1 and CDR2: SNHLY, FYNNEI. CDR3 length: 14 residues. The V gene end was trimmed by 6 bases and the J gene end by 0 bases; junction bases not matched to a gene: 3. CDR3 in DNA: TGTGCCAGCAGCGCGGGACAGGGCTCCTACGAGCAGTACTTC. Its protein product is CASSAGQGSYEQYF.

In DNA form, the CDR3 reads TGTGCCAGCAGCCCCGGTTCGGGGCTGAGTGAAGCTTTCTTT. Amino acid sequence: CASSPGSGLSEAFF. The gene calls are TRBV6-4 and TRBJ1-1, with TRBD1 as a possible D gene (5 bases). Trimming removed 6 bases from V and 7 bases from J, with 18 bases in between. The CDR3 length is 14 residues. Germline CDR1 and CDR2: MRHNA and SNTAGT.

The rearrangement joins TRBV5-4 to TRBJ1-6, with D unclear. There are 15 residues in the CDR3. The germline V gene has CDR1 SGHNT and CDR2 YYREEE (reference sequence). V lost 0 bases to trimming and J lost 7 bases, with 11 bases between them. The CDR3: CASSLDGRINSPLHF. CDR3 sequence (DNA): TGTGCCAGCAGCTTGGACGGACGGATAAATTCACCCCTCCACTTT.

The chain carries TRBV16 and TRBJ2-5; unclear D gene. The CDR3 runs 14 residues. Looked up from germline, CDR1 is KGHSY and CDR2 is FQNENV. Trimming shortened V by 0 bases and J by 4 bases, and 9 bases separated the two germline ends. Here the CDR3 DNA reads TGTGCCAGCAGCCAATCGGGGTCTGGAGAGACCCAGTACTTC. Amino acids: CASSQSGSGETQYF.

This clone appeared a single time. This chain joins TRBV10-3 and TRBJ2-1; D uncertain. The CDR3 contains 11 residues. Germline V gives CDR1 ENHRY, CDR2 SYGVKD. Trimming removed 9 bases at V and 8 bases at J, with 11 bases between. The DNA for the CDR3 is TGTGCCATAAGAGTTTTGGATGAGCAGTTCTTC. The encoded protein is CAIRVLDEQFF.

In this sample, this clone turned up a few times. The CDR3 here is CASSQGLAVTGELFF. CDR3 DNA sequence: TGTGCCAGCAGCCAGGGACTAGCGGTGACCGGGGAGCTGTTTTTT. The chain couples TRBV7-3 to TRBJ2-2; 11 nucleotides line up with TRBD2. CDR1 and CDR2 from the germline V gene are SGHTA and FQGTGA. The junction had 4 bases not matched to a gene; V was cut back by 5 bases and J by 5 bases. The CDR3 is made up of 15 amino acids.

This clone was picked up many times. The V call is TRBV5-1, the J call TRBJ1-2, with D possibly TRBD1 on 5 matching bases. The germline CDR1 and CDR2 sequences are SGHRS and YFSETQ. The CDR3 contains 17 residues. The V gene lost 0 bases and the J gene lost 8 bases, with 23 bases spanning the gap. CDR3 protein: CASSLEGGTGRFQGYTF. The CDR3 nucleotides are TGCGCCAGCAGCTTGGAGGGAGGGACGGGGCGTTTCCAGGGCTACACCTTC.

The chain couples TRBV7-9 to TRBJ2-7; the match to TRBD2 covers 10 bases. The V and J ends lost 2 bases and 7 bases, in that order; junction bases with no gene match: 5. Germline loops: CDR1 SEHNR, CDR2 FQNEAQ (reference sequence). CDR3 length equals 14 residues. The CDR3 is CASSLSGRAGEQYF. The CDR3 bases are TGTGCCAGCAGCTTAAGCGGGAGGGCCGGGGAGCAGTACTTC.

The CDR3 region has the DNA TGCAGCGTTGACAAGGGGACCGGGGGGGAGACCCAGTACTTC. Amino acids: CSVDKGTGGETQYF. The chain has TRBV29-1 and TRBJ2-5, with 7 bases identical to TRBD2. This CDR3 contains 14 residues. Germline CDR1 SQVTM, CDR2 ANQGSEA. V shed 3 bases and J 5 bases; nucleotides not matched to a gene: 9.

As DNA, the CDR3 is TGTGCCAGCAGCTTAGGACAGGGGGAGACCGGGGAGCTGTTTTTT. Translation gives CASSLGQGETGELFF. V gene TRBV7-3 combines with J gene TRBJ2-2; 10 bases fit TRBD1. The V gene's germline CDR1 is SGHTA and CDR2 FQGTGA. V trimming: 2 bases; J trimming: 5 bases; junction bases outside the gene matches: 2. The CDR3 totals 15 residues.

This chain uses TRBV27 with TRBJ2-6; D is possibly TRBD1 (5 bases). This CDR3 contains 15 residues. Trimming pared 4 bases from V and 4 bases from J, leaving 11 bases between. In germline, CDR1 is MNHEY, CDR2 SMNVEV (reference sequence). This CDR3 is CASSSRAPGANVLTF. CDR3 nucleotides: TGTGCCAGCAGTTCCAGGGCTCCCGGGGCCAACGTCCTGACTTTC.

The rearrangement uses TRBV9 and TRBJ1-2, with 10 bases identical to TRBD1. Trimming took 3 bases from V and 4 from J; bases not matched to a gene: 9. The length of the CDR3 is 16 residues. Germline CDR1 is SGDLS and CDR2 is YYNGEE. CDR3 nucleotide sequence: TGTGCCAGCAGCGCACCTCGACAGGGGGCAACCTATGGCTACACCTTC. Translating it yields CASSAPRQGATYGYTF.

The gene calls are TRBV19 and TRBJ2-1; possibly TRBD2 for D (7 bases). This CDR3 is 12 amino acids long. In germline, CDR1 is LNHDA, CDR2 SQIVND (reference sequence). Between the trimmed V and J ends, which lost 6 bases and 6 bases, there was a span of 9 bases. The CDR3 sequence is CASSGGLNEQFF. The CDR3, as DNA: TGTGCCAGTAGCGGGGGGCTCAATGAGCAGTTCTTC.

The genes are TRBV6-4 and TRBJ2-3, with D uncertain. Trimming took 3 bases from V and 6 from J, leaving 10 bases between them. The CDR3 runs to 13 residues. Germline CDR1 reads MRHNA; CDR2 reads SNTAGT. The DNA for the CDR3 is TGTGCCAGCAGTGAAGGGCCCTGGGATACGCAGTATTTT. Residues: CASSEGPWDTQYF.